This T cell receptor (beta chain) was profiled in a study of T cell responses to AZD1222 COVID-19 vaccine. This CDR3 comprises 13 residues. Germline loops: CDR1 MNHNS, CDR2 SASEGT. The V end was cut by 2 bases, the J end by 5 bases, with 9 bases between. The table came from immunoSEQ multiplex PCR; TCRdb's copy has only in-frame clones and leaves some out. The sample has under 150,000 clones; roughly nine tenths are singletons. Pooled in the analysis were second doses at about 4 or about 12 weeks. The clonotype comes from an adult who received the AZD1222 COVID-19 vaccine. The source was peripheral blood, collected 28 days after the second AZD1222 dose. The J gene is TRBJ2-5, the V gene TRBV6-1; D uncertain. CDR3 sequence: CASSERWRETQYF. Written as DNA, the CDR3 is TGTGCCAGCAGTGAACGGTGGCGGGAGACCCAGTACTTC.